This T cell receptor beta chain was observed in a study of T cells in Graves' hyperthyroidism and ophthalmopathy. This CDR3 has 15 residues. V dropped 0 bases and J dropped 2 bases, with 11 bases sitting between them. Germline V CDR1 and CDR2: SGDLS, YYNGEE. Amplification of TCR beta CDR3 regions was performed using RNA transcripts as template. HTBI primers were the set used in a first-round RT-PCR of the TCR CDR3. TCRdb used MiXCR to reprocess the multiplex PCR reads, holding one entry per CDR3 protein. Altogether about 420,000 distinct CDR3 sequences are present, roughly 13% being singletons, with the ten largest covering 5% to 6.5%.

Specimen: blood. This receptor was identified in a woman aged 18 to 35 with Graves' hyperthyroidism. The J gene is TRBJ1-1, the V gene TRBV9, with D unclear. The CDR3 DNA reads TGTGCCAGCAGCGTAGGGGGAAACCCCAACACTGAAGCTTTCTTT. The encoded protein is CASSVGGNPNTEAFF.